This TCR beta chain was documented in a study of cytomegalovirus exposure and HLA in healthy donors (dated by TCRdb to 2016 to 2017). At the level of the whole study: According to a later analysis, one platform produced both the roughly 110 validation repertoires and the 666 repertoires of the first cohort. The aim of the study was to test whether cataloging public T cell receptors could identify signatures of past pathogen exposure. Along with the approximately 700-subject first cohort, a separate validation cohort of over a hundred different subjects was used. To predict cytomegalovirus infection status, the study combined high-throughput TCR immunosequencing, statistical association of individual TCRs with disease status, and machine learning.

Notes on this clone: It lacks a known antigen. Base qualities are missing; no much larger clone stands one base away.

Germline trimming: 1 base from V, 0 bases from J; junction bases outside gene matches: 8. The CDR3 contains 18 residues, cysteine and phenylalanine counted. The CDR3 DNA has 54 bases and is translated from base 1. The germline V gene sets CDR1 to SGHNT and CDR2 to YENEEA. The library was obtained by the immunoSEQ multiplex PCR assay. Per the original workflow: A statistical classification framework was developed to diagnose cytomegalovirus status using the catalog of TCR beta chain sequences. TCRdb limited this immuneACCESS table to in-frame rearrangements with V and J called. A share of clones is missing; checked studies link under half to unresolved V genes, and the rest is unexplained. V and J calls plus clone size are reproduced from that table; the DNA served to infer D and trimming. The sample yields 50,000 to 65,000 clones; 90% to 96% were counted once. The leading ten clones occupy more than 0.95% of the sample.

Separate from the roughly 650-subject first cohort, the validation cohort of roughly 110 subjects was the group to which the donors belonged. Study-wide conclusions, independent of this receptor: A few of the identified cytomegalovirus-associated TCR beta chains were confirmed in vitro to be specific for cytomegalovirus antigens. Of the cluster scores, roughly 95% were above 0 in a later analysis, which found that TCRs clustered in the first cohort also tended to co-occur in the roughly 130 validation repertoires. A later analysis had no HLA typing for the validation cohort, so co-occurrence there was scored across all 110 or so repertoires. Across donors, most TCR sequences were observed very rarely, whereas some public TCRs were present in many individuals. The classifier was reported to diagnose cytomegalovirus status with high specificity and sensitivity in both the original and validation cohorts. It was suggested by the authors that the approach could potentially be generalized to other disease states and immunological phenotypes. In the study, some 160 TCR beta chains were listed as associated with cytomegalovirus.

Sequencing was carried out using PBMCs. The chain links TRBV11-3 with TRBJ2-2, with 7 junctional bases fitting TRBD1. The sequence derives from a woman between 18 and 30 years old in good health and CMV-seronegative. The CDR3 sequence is CASSLGGYGTANTGELFF. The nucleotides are TGTGCCAGCAGCTTAGGGGGTTACGGGACAGCGAACACCGGGGAGCTGTTTTTT.